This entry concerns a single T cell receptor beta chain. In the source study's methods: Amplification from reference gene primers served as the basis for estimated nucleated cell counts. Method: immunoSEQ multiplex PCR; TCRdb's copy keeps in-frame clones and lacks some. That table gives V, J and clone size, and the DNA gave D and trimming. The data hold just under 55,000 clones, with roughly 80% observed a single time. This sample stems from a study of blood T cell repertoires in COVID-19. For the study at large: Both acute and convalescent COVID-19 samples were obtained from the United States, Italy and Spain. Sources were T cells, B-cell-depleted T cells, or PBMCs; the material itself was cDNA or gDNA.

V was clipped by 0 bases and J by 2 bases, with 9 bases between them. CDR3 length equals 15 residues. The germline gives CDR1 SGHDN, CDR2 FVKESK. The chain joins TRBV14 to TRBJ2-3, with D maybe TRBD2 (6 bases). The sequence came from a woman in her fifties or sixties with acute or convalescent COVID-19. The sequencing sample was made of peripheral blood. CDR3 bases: TGTGCCAGCAGCCAAGATCGGACTATCACAGATACGCAGTATTTT. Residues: CASSQDRTITDTQYF.